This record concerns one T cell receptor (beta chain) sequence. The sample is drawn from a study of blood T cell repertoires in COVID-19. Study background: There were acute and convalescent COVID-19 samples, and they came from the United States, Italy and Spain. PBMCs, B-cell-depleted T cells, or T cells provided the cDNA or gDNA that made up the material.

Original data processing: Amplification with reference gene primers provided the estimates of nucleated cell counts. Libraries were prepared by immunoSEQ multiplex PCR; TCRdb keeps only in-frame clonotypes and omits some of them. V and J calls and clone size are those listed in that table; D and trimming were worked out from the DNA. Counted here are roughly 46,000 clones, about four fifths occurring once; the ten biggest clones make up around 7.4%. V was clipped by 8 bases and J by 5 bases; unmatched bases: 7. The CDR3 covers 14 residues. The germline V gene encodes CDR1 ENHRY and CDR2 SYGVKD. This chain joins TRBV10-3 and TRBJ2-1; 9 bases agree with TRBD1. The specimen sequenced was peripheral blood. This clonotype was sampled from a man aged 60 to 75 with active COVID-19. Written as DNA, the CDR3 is TGTGCCATCTCTCCGGGACAGGGTAACAATGAGCAGTTCTTC. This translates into CAISPGQGNNEQFF.